A selection of T cell receptor beta chains follows, all from one sample in a study of regulatory T cells in long-lasting Graves disease. MiXCR, run by TCRdb on the multiplex PCR reads, gives a single entry per CDR3 protein. The sample yields some 340,000 distinct CDR3 sequences, about 23% seen once. The sample was peripheral blood mononuclear cells (PBMCs), taken when the disease was refractory, from a patient treated with antithyroid drugs. These receptors came from a woman aged 40-49 years with Graves disease. The CDR3 runs from the conserved cysteine through the conserved F or W. Rows give clone size only sometimes, using once, few, many, or a class for an expanded clone.

TRBJ1-6,TRBV11-2,many,CASSPRSGGESPLHF
TRBJ2-1,TRBV28,.,CASSFPGKGYNEQFF
TRBJ2-7,TRBV28,.,CASMMGGGSYEQYF
TRBJ2-6,TRBV4-1,few,CASSQEGRGSGANVLTF
TRBJ1-6,TRBV11-2,few,CASSQVFRADSPLHF
TRBJ2-1,TRBV28,.,CASSFWLAGTYNEQFF
TRBJ2-1,TRBV7-2,.,CASSSQRKTYNEQFF
TRBJ1-1,TRBV19,.,CASSQSGTQNTEASF
TRBJ2-7,TRBV7-2,few,CASSRLGRGYDEQYF
TRBJ1-4,TRBV12-3/TRBV12-4,many,CASSLAQNEKLFF
TRBJ2-2,TRBV28,few,CASSFIGPGGGTGELFF
TRBJ2-7,TRBV11-2,many,CASSPTTGSYEQYF
.,TRBV5-1,few,CASRRLEVTSEQYF
TRBJ2-7,TRBV27,many,CASSLISGYYEQYF
TRBJ2-4,TRBV2,many,CASRAGYHPSIQYF
TRBJ2-7,TRBV3-1,.,CASSQDLPSYEQYF
TRBJ1-1,TRBV7-2,many,CASSLGPTALNTEAFF
TRBJ1-1,TRBV12-3/TRBV12-4,many,CASARRGDSGAFF
TRBJ2-1,TRBV25-1,few,CANLTGARRYNEQFF
TRBJ2-2,TRBV29-1,many,CSVGTPNTGELFF
TRBJ1-2,TRBV12-3/TRBV12-4,many,CASRQGIDGYTF
TRBJ2-7,TRBV14,.,CASSQVLNEQYF
TRBJ2-2,TRBV6-2/TRBV6-3,.,CASSLYRGGTGELFF
TRBJ2-2,TRBV30,.,CAWSKSNTGELFF
TRBJ2-7,TRBV12-3/TRBV12-4,many,CASSFTRYEQYF
TRBJ2-7,TRBV2,many,CASKVDGYSQSTEQYF
TRBJ1-2,TRBV7-9,.,CASSPVGEPYGYTF
TRBJ2-7,TRBV24-1,many,CATSDDRASSYEQYF